Included here is one T cell receptor beta chain sequence, with context. The source of the sample is a study of blood T cell repertoires in COVID-19. Across the whole study: COVID-19 samples from acute and convalescent phases originated in the United States, Italy and Spain. T cells, B-cell-depleted T cells, or PBMCs supplied cDNA or gDNA.

The ends were cut back, 4 bases at V and 6 bases at J, with 19 bases in the middle. Germline V lookup: CDR1 LGHDT, CDR2 YNNKEL (reference sequence). CDR3 length equals 15 residues. As processed by the authors: Using reference gene primer amplification, nucleated cell counts were estimated. This table comes from immunoSEQ multiplex PCR, and its TCRdb copy is limited to in-frame clones, with some not included. The DNA gave D and trimming, while V, J and clone size come from that table. The sample yields around 280,000 clones, roughly 87% seen once. The J gene is TRBJ2-7, the V gene TRBV3-1 (or the pseudogene TRBV3-2); D is perhaps TRBD1 (5 bases). The sequencing sample was made of peripheral blood. This TCR came from a woman aged 50 to 60 who had recovered from COVID-19. CDR3 DNA: TGTGCCAGCAGCCTCAAAAAAGGGGTAGGGGTCGAGCAGTACTTC. It specifies CASSLKKGVGVEQYF.